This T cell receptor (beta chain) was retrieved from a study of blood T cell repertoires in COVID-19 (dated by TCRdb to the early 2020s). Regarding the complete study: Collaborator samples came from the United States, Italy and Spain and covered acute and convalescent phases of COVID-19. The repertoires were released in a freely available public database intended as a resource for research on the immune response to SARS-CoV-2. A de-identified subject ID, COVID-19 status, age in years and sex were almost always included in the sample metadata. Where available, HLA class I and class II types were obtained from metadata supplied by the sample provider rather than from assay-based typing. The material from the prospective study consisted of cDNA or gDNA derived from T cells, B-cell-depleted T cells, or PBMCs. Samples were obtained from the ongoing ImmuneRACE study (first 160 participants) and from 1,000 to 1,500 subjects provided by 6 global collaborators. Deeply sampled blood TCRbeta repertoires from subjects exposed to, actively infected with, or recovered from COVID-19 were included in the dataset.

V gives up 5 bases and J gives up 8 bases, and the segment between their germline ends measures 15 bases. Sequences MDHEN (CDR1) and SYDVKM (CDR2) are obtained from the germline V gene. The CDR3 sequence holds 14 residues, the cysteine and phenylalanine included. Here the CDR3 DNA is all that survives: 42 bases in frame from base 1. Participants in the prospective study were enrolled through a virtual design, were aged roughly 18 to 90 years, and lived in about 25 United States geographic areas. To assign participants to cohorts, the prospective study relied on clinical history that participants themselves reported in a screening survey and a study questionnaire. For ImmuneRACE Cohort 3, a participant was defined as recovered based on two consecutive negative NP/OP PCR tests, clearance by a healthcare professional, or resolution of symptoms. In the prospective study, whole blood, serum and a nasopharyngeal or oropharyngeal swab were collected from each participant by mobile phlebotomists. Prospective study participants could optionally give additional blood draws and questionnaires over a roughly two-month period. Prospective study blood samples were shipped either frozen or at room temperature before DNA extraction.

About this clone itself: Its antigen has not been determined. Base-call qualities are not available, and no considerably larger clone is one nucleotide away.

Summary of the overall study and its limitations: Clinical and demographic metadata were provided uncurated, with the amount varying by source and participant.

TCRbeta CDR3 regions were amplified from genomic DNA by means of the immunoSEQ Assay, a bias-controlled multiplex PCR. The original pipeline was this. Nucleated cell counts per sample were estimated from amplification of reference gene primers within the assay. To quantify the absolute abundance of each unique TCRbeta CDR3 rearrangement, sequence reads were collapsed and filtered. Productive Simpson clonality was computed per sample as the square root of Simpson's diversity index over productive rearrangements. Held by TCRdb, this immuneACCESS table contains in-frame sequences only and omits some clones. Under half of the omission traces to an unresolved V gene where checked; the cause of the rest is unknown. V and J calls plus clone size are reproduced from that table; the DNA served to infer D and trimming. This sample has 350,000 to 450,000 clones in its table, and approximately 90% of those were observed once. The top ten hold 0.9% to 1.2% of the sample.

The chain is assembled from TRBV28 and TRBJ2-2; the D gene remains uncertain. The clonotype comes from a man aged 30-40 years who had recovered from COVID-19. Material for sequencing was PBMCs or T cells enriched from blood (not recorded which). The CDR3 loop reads CASSPTRSLGELFF. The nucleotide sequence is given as TGTGCCAGCAGTCCGACACGATCCCTAGGGGAGCTGTTTTTT.